The present T cell receptor beta chain was sequenced within a study of OX40 agonist ivuxolimab in advanced cancers. Study details: The dose-escalation group included hepatocellular carcinoma, melanoma, renal cell carcinoma and head and neck cancer. Points from the study as a whole: Blood T cells, both CD4+ and CD8+, expanded clonally by week 6 at 0.1 to 3.0 mg/kg. It was not determined which antigens were specifically recognized by the peripheral T cells that had undergone clonal expansion. Relative to CD4+, CD8+ T cells held more expanded clones on average.

Notes on this clone: Its cognate antigen is unknown.

The repertoire was sequenced with immunoSEQ multiplex PCR; TCRdb's copy has only in-frame clones and lacks some. The top ten hold around a fifth of the sample, which has 42,000 or so clones, about 86% seen once. The germline gives CDR1 SQVTM, CDR2 ANQGSEA. The length of the CDR3 is 13 residues. V was clipped by 2 bases and J by 3 bases, with 8 bases between them. The chain combines TRBV29-1 with TRBJ2-1; no reliable D call. The TCR originated in an adult with an advanced solid tumor such as melanoma, head and neck, liver or kidney cancer. Sequences were derived from CD4+ or CD8+ T cells sorted from blood, sampled in a trial of the OX40 agonist ivuxolimab. CDR3 in DNA: TGCAGCGTTGAACCAGCAGGCTACAATGAGCAGTTCTTC. Its protein product is CSVEPAGYNEQFF.